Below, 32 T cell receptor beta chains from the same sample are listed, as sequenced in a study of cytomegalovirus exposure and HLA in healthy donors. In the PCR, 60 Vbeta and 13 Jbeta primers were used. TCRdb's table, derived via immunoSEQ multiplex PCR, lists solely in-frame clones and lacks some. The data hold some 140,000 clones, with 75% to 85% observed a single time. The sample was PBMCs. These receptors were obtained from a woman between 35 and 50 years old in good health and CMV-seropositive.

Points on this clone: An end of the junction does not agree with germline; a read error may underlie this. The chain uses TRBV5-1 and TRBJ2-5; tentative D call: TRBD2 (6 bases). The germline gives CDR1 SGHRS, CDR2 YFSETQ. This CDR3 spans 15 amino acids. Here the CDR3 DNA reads TGCGCCAGCAGCTTGGTTTCGGGAGCCCCAGAGGCCCAGTACTTC. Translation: CASSLVSGAPEAQYF.

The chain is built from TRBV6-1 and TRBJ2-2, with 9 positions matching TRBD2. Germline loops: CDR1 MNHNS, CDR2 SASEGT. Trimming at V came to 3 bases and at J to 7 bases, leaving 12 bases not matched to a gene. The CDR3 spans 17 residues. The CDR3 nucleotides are TGTGCCAGCAGTGATCGGGGGCTAGCGGGACTGAGCGGGGAGCTGTTTTTT. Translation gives CASSDRGLAGLSGELFF.

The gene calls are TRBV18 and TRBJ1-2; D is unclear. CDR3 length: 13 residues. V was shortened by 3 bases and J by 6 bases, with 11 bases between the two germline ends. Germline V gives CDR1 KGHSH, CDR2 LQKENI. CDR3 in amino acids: CASSPAGSDGYTF. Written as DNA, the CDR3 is TGTGCCAGCTCACCGGCGGGGTCGGATGGCTACACCTTC.

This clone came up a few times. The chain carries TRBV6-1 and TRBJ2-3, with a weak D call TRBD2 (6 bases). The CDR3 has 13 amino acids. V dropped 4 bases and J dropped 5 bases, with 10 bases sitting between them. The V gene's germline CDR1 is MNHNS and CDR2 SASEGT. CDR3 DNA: TGTGCCAGCAGTGGGAGGGGTGGAGATACGCAGTATTTT. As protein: CASSGRGGDTQYF.

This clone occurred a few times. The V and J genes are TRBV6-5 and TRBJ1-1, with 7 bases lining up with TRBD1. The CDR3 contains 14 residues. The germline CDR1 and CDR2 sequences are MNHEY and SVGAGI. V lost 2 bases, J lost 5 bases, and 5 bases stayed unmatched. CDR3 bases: TGTGCCAGCAGTTACACCCGACAGGGAACTGAAGCTTTCTTT. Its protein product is CASSYTRQGTEAFF.

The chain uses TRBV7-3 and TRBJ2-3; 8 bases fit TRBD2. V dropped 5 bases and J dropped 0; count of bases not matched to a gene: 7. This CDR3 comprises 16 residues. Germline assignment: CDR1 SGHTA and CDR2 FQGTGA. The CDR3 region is CASSPGSGSSTDTQYF. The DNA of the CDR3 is TGTGCCAGCAGCCCCGGGAGCGGGAGTAGCACAGATACGCAGTATTTT.

The CDR3 DNA is TGTGCCAGCAGTTTGGGGGGGGTTGAAAAACTGTTTTTT. Protein product: CASSLGGVEKLFF. This rearrangement joins TRBV27 to TRBJ1-4, with D possibly being TRBD1 (5 bases). The CDR3 sequence is 13 residues long. The ends were cut back, 3 bases at V and 7 bases at J, with 9 bases in the middle. Germline-derived CDR1 and CDR2 are MNHEY and SMNVEV (reference sequence). Full variable domain (rest looked up from reference TRBV27 and TRBJ1-4): EAQVTQNPRYLITVTGKKLTVTCSQNMNHEYMSWYRQDPGLGLRQIYYSMNVEVTDKGDVPEGYKVSRKEKRNFPLILESPSPNQTSLYFCASSLGGVEKLFFGSGTQLSVL.

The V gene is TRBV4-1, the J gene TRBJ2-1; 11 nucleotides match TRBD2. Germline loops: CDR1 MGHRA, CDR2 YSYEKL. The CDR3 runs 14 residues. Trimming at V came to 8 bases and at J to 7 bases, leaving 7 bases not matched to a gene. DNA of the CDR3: TGCGCCAGCGAACAACTAGCGGGAGTTAATGAGCAGTTCTTC. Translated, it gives CASEQLAGVNEQFF.

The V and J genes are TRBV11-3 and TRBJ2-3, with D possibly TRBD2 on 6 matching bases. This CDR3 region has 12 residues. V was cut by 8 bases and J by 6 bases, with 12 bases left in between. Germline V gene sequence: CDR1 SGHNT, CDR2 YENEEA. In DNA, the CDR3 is TGTGCCAGCTGGACCGCGGGGGATACGCAGTATTTT. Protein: CASWTAGDTQYF.

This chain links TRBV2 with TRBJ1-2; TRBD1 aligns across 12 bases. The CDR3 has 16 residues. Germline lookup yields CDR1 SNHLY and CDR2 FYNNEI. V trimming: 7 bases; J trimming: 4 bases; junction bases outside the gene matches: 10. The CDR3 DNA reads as TGTGCCAGCACCCCGGGACAGGGGGCGCTGGGCTATGGCTACACCTTC. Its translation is CASTPGQGALGYGYTF. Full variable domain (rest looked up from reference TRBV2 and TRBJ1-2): EPEVTQTPSHQVTQMGQEVILRCVPISNHLYFYWYRQILGQKVEFLVSFYNNEISEKSEIFDDQFSVERPDGSNFTLKIRSTKLEDSAMYFCASTPGQGALGYGYTFGSGTRLTVV.

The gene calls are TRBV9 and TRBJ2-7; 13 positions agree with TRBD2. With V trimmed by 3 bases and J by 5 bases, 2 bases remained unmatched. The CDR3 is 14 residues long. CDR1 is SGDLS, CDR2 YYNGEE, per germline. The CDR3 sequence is CASSGTSGSHEQYF. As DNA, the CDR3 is TGTGCCAGCAGCGGGACTAGCGGGAGCCACGAGCAGTACTTC.

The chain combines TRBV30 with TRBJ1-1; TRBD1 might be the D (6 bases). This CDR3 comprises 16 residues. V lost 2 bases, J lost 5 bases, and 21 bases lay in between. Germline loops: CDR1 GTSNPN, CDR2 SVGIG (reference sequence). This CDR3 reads CAWSRGGGLQTTEAFF. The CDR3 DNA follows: TGTGCCTGGAGTAGAGGTGGGGGCTTGCAAACAACTGAAGCTTTCTTT.

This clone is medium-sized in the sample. The CDR3 sequence: CAGRLGNTIYF. The DNA of the CDR3 is TGTGCCGGAAGACTGGGAAACACCATATATTTT. The genes are TRBV30 and TRBJ1-3; no definite D call. The CDR3 contains 11 residues. The germline gives CDR1 GTSNPN, CDR2 SVGIG (reference sequence). The V end was cut by 8 bases, the J end by 4 bases, with 9 bases between.

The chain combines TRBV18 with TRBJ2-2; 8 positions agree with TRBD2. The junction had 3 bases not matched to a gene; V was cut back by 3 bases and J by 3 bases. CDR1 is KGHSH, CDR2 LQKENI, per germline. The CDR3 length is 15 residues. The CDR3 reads CASSPPGLDTGELFF. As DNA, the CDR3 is TGTGCCAGCTCACCCCCGGGACTAGACACCGGGGAGCTGTTTTTT.

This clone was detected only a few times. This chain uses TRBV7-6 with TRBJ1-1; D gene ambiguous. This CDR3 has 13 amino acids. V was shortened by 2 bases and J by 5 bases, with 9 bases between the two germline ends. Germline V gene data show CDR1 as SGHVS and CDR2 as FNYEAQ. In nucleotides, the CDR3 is TGTGCCAGCAGCTTAAGCCCCGATACTGAAGCTTTCTTT. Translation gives CASSLSPDTEAFF. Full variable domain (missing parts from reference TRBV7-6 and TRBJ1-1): GAGVSQSPRYKVTKRGQDVALRCDPISGHVSLYWYRQALGQGPEFLTYFNYEAQQDKSGLPNDRFSAERPEGSISTLTIQRTEQRDSAMYRCASSLSPDTEAFFGQGTRLTVV.

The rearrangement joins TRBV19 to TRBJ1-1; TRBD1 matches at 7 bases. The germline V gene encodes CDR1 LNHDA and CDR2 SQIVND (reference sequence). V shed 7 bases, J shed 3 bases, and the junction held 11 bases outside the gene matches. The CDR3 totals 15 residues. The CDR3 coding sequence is TGTGCCAGTATTAACGGTCCGGGACAGTACACTGAAGCTTTCTTT. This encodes CASINGPGQYTEAFF.

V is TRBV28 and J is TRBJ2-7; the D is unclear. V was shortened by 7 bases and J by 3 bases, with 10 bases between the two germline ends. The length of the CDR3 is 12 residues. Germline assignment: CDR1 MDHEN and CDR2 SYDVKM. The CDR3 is CASKSSGYEQYF. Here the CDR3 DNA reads TGTGCCAGCAAGAGTAGTGGCTACGAGCAGTACTTC.

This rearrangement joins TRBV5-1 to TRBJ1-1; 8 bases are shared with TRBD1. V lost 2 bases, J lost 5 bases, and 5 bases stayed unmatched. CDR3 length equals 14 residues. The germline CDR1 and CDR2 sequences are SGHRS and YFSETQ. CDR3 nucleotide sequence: TGCGCCAGCAGCTTCCCGGACAGGGTTACTGAAGCTTTCTTT. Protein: CASSFPDRVTEAFF.

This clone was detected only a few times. Here the CDR3 reads CASHTSVSGANVLTF. Written as DNA, the CDR3 is TGTGCCAGTCATACTAGCGTCTCTGGGGCCAACGTCCTGACTTTC. The rearrangement uses TRBV2 and TRBJ2-6; 7 bases align to TRBD2. J gave up 0 bases and V 9 bases, and 5 bases lay outside the gene matches. The length of the CDR3 is 15 residues. Germline V gene lookup returns CDR1 SNHLY and CDR2 FYNNEI.

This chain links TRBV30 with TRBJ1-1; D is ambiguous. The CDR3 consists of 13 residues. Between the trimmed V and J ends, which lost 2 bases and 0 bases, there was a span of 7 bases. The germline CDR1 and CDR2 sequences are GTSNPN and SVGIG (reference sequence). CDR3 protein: CAWSMSMNTEAFF. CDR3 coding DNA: TGTGCCTGGAGTATGAGTATGAACACTGAAGCTTTCTTT. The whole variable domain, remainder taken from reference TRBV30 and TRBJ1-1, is SQTIHQWPATLVQPVGSPLSLECTVEGTSNPNLYWYRQAAGRGLQLLFYSVGIGQISSEVPQNLSASRPQDRQFILSSKKLLLSDSGFYLCAWSMSMNTEAFFGQGTRLTVV.

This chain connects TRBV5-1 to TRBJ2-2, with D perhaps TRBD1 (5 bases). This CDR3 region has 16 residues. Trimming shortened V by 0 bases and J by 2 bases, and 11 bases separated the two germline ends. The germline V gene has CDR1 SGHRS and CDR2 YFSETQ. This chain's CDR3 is CASSLVGALNTGELFF. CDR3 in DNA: TGCGCCAGCAGCTTGGTAGGGGCCCTAAACACCGGGGAGCTGTTTTTT.

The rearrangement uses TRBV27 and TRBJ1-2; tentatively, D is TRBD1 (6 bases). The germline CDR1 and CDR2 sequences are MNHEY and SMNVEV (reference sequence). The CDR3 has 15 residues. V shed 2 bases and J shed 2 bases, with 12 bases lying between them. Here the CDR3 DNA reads TGTGCCAGCAGTTTAAAGGCAGGGGCCAACTATGGCTACACCTTC. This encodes CASSLKAGANYGYTF.

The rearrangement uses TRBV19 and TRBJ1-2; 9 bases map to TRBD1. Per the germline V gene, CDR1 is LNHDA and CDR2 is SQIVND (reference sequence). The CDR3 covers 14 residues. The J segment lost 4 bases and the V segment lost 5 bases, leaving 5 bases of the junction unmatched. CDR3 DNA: TGTGCCAGTAGTGTACCGGGACAGGGCTATGGCTACACCTTC. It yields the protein CASSVPGQGYGYTF.

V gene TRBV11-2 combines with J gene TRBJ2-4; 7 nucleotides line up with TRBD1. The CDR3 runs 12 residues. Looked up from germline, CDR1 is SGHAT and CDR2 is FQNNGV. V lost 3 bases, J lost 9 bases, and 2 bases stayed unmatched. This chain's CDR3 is CASSFPGGIQYF. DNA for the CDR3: TGTGCCAGCAGCTTCCCAGGGGGCATTCAGTACTTC.

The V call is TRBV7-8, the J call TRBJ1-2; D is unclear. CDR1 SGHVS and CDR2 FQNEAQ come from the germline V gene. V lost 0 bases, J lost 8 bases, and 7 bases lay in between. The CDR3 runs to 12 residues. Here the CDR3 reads CASSLAARGYTF. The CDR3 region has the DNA TGTGCCAGCAGCTTAGCGGCTAGAGGCTACACCTTC.

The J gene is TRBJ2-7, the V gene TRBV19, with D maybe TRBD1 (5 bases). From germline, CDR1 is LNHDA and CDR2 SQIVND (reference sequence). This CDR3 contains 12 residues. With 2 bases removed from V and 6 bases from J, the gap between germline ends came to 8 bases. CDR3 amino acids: CASSIQGAEQYF. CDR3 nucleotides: TGTGCCAGTAGTATACAGGGCGCCGAGCAGTACTTC.

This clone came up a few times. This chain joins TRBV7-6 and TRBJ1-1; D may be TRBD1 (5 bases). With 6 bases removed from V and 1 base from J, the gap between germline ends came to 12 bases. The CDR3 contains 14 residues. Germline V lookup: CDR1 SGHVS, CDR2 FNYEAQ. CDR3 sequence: CASRRFGANTEAFF. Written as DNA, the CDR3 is TGTGCCAGCAGGAGGTTTGGGGCGAACACTGAAGCTTTCTTT.

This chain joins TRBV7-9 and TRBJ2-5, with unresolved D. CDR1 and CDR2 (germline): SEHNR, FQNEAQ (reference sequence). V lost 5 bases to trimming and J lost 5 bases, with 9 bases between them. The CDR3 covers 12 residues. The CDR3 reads CASSPTRETQYF. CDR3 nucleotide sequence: TGTGCCAGCAGCCCCACCCGGGAGACCCAGTACTTC.

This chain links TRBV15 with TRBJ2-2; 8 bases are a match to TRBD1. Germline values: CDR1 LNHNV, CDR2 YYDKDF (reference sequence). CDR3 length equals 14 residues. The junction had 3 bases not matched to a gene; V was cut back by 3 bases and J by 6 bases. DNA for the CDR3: TGTGCCACCAGCAGGGACAGGGTTCCCGGGGAGCTGTTTTTT. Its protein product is CATSRDRVPGELFF.

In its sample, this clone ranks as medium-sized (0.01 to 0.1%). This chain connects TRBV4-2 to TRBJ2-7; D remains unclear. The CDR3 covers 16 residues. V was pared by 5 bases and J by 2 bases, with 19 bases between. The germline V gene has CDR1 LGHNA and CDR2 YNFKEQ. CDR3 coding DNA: TGTGCCAGCAGCACCCTGACTGACGGTGCGGCCTACGAGCAGTACTTC. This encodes CASSTLTDGAAYEQYF.

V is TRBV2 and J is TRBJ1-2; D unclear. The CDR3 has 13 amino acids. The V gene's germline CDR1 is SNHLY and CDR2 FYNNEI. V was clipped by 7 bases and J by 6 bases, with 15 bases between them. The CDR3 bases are TGTGCCAGCACCAGGACCTCGGGAGATGGCTACACCTTC. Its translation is CASTRTSGDGYTF.

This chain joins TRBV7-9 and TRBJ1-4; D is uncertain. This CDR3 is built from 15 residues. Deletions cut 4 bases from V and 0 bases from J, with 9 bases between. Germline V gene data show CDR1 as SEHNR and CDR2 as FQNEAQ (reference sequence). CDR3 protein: CASSSVSATNEKLFF. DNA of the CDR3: TGTGCCAGCAGCTCCGTGAGTGCAACTAATGAAAAACTGTTTTTT.